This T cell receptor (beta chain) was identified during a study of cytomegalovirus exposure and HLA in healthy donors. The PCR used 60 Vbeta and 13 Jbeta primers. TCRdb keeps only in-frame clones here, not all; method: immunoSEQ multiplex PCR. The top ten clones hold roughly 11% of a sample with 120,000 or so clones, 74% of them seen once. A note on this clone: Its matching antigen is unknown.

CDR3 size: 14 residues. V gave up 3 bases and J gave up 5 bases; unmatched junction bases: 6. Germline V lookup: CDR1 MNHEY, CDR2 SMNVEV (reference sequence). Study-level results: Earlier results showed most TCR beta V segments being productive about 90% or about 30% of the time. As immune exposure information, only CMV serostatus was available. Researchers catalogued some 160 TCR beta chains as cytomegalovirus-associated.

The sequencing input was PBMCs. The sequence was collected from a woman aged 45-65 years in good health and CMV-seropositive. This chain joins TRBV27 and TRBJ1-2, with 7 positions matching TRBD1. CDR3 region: CASSFGTGEYGYTF. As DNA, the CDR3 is TGTGCCAGCAGTTTCGGTACAGGGGAGTATGGCTACACCTTC.